This T cell receptor beta chain came from a study of blood T cell repertoires in COVID-19 (dated by TCRdb to the early 2020s). For context, the study as a whole: Samples covering the acute and convalescent phases of COVID-19 were provided by collaborators in the United States, Italy and Spain. Where HLA class I and class II types were available, the types were taken from metadata supplied by the sample provider, not from assay-based typing. Subjects who had been exposed to COVID-19, were actively infected with it, or had recovered from it provided the deeply sampled blood TCRbeta repertoires that made up the dataset. Samples came from the ongoing ImmuneRACE study (first 160 participants) plus 1,254 subjects from 6 global collaborators. A freely available public database, intended as a resource for researchers studying the immune response to SARS-CoV-2, is where the repertoires were released. The sample metadata nearly always contained a de-identified subject ID, COVID-19 status, age in years and sex. The prospective study material was composed of cDNA or gDNA derived from T cells, B-cell-depleted T cells, or PBMCs.

Paper-wide results and their limitations: Clinical and demographic metadata were provided uncurated, with the amount varying by source and participant.

Participants in the prospective study were enrolled through a virtual design, were aged roughly 18 to 100 years, and lived in roughly 26 United States geographic areas. In the prospective study, cohorts were assigned on the basis of participant-reported clinical history obtained from a screening survey and a study questionnaire. ImmuneRACE Cohort 3 recovered participants were defined by two consecutive negative NP/OP PCR tests, healthcare professional clearance, or symptom resolution. Mobile phlebotomists in the prospective study collected whole blood, serum and a nasopharyngeal or oropharyngeal swab from every participant. Prospective study participants could optionally give additional blood draws and questionnaires over an approximately two-month period. Prospective study blood samples were shipped either frozen or at room temperature before DNA extraction. The immunoSEQ Assay, a bias-controlled multiplex PCR, was used to amplify TCRbeta CDR3 regions from genomic DNA. Per the authors' processing: Nucleated cell counts per sample were estimated from amplification of reference gene primers within the assay. To quantify the absolute abundance of each unique TCRbeta CDR3 rearrangement, sequence reads were collapsed and filtered. For each sample, productive Simpson clonality was calculated by taking the square root of Simpson's diversity index across productive rearrangements. Entries here come from immuneACCESS through TCRdb and include only in-frame sequences with V and J called. Some clones fail to appear in such tables; in the studies checked, an unresolved V gene covers under half of the shortfall, and the cause of the remainder is unknown. The DNA gave D and trimming, while V, J and clone size come from that table. Within this sample are about 220,000 clones, with 80% to 85% of them counted one time only. Together, the top ten hold 6.8% of the sample.

Of note for this clone: The antigen this receptor binds is unknown. Within one base of it there is no much larger clone, and no base qualities were kept.

Sample: PBMCs or T cells enriched from blood (not recorded which). This TCR was recovered from a woman in her 40s who had recovered from COVID-19.

The sequenced DNA: TGCGCCAGCAGCTTGGAACTGCCGGACTATGGCTACACCTTC. Protein translation: CASSLELPDYGYTF. The V and J segments used are TRBV5-1 and TRBJ1-2, with no reliable assignment of the D segment. CDR1 and CDR2, per the germline V gene, are SGHRS and YFSETQ. Inclusive of the bounding cysteine and phenylalanine, the CDR3 is 14 residues long. CDR3 DNA is the only sequence kept; it has 42 bases, read in frame from the first base. Cut back by 0 bases and 3 bases, the V and J ends lie 9 bases apart.